This T cell receptor (beta chain) is drawn from a study of OX40 agonist ivuxolimab in advanced cancers. Study conclusions and caveats: Within 6 weeks, CD4+ and CD8+ blood T cells expanded clonally at 0.1 to 3.0 mg/kg.

A word on this clone: Its antigen is not known.

Only in-frame clones appear in the TCRdb table, and some are missing; sequencing was by immunoSEQ multiplex PCR. Of roughly 19,000 clones detected, 84% appear once; the ten largest clones hold about 4.1%. The clonotype was recovered from an adult with an advanced solid tumor such as melanoma, head and neck, liver or kidney cancer. The sequenced sample was CD4+ or CD8+ T cells sorted from blood, obtained in a trial of the OX40 agonist ivuxolimab.

The chain's CDR3 is CASSLDRNTEAFF. Written as DNA, the CDR3 is TGTGCCAGCAGCTTAGACAGGAACACTGAAGCTTTCTTT. V and J are TRBV11-2 and TRBJ1-1; D unclear. The CDR3 consists of 13 residues. Trimming cost V 0 bases and J 1 base, with 3 bases left between them. CDR1 and CDR2 from the germline V gene are SGHAT and FQNNGV.